There are a few counts of the clone carrying this TCR beta chain. The data were taken from a study of T-cell reconstitution after alpha-beta-depleted transplantation in children. The CDR3 totals 13 residues. Between the trimmed V and J ends, which lost 6 bases and 0 bases, there was a span of 11 bases. Germline loops: CDR1 DFQATT, CDR2 SNEGSKA (reference sequence). Preparation of the TCRbeta library used unique molecular identifiers. TCRdb processed the PCR reads anew with MiXCR; each CDR3 protein has one entry. This sample carries some 500,000 distinct CDR3 sequences, about a sixth of them seen once, and the ten largest clones take less than 4%.

The specimen was PBMCs from the stem cell graft donor, collected from the stem cell graft. This TCR was sampled from a human donor who donated a stem cell graft to a child with acute lymphoblastic leukemia. The V and J genes are TRBV20-1 and TRBJ1-2, with D maybe TRBD1 (6 bases). This CDR3 reads CSAPTGPNYGYTF. The DNA for the CDR3 is TGCAGTGCCCCGACAGGTCCTAACTATGGCTACACCTTC.